This is a list of T cell receptor beta chains from one sample in a study of early T cells in non-severe SARS-CoV-2 infection. TCRdb redid the calling of the 5' RACE reads with MiXCR, one entry per CDR3 protein. The table includes about 70,000 distinct CDR3 sequences, 5% detected once. The sample in question was whole blood, obtained at baseline. All receptors derive from an adult who was a healthcare worker with PCR-confirmed SARS-CoV-2 infection or an uninfected control (not recorded which). Both conserved end residues are part of each CDR3. The order of the fields is J gene, D gene, clone size, V gene, CDR3 protein, CDR3 DNA. The D gene is left open where the match is weak. Size is omitted from some rows. Given values are once, few, many or a class for expanded clones.

j_gene: TRBJ2-2
d_gene: NA
abundance: many
v_gene: TRBV7-2
CDR3aa: CASSLMYGELFF
CDR3nt: TGTGCCAGCAGTCTGATGTACGGGGAGCTGTTTTTT

j_gene: TRBJ2-6
d_gene: NA
abundance: few
v_gene: TRBV5-1
CDR3aa: CASSLAYRSSGANVLTF
CDR3nt: TGCGCCAGCAGCTTGGCCTACCGGAGCTCTGGGGCCAACGTCCTGACTTTC

j_gene: TRBJ1-4
d_gene: NA
abundance: NA
v_gene: TRBV28
CDR3aa: CASSFNGETNEKLFF
CDR3nt: TGTGCCAGCAGTTTCAACGGGGAAACTAATGAAAAACTGTTTTTT

j_gene: TRBJ2-6
d_gene: NA
abundance: many
v_gene: TRBV6-1
CDR3aa: CASTLRYSSGANVLTF
CDR3nt: TGTGCCAGCACCTTACGATACAGCTCTGGGGCCAACGTCCTGACTTTC

j_gene: TRBJ1-1
d_gene: NA
abundance: NA
v_gene: TRBV7-8
CDR3aa: CASSLYMSEGTEAFF
CDR3nt: TGTGCCAGCAGCCTCTACATGTCCGAAGGCACTGAAGCTTTCTTT

j_gene: TRBJ1-5
d_gene: TRBD1
abundance: many
v_gene: TRBV9
CDR3aa: CASSRGQGNQPQHF
CDR3nt: TGTGCCAGCAGCCGCGGACAGGGCAATCAGCCCCAGCATTTT

j_gene: TRBJ1-4
d_gene: NA
abundance: many
v_gene: TRBV19
CDR3aa: CASTGLLKKLFF
CDR3nt: TGTGCCAGTACGGGACTGCTTAAAAAACTGTTTTTT

j_gene: TRBJ2-2
d_gene: NA
abundance: NA
v_gene: TRBV10-2
CDR3aa: CASSDFVGNTGELFF
CDR3nt: TGCGCCAGCAGTGATTTTGTGGGGAACACCGGGGAGCTGTTTTTT

j_gene: TRBJ1-1
d_gene: TRBD1
abundance: many
v_gene: TRBV28
CDR3aa: CASSLSDRPLAEAFF
CDR3nt: TGTGCCAGCAGCCTATCGGACAGGCCTTTGGCTGAAGCTTTCTTT

j_gene: TRBJ2-7
d_gene: NA
abundance: NA
v_gene: TRBV10-3
CDR3aa: CAILQDGDIYEQYF
CDR3nt: TGTGCCATCCTACAAGATGGGGACATCTACGAGCAGTACTTC

j_gene: TRBJ2-3
d_gene: NA
abundance: few
v_gene: TRBV13
CDR3aa: CASSPGLSDTQYF
CDR3nt: TGTGCCAGCAGCCCAGGACTCTCAGATACGCAGTATTTT

j_gene: TRBJ2-7
d_gene: NA
abundance: many
v_gene: TRBV29-1
CDR3aa: CSVPLPTTYEQYF
CDR3nt: TGCAGCGTTCCCCTACCTACTACCTACGAGCAGTACTTC

j_gene: TRBJ2-7
d_gene: TRBD2
abundance: NA
v_gene: TRBV20-1
CDR3aa: CSATSGSYEQYF
CDR3nt: TGCAGTGCTACTAGCGGGAGCTACGAGCAGTACTTC

j_gene: TRBJ2-2
d_gene: NA
abundance: NA
v_gene: TRBV11-2
CDR3aa: CASSPGTVTGELFF
CDR3nt: TGTGCCAGCAGCCCAGGGACTGTAACCGGGGAGCTGTTTTTT

j_gene: TRBJ2-7
d_gene: TRBD1
abundance: few
v_gene: TRBV6-6
CDR3aa: CASHGVGQGKYEQYF
CDR3nt: TGTGCCAGCCACGGGGTCGGACAGGGGAAATACGAGCAGTACTTC

j_gene: TRBJ2-3
d_gene: NA
abundance: many
v_gene: TRBV14
CDR3aa: CASSHWTASTDTQYF
CDR3nt: TGTGCCAGCAGCCATTGGACAGCGAGCACAGATACGCAGTATTTT

j_gene: TRBJ1-6
d_gene: TRBD1
abundance: few
v_gene: TRBV13
CDR3aa: CASSLYRRRVGGNSPLHF
CDR3nt: TGTGCCAGCAGCCTATACCGACGGCGAGTAGGGGGCAATTCACCCCTCCACTTT